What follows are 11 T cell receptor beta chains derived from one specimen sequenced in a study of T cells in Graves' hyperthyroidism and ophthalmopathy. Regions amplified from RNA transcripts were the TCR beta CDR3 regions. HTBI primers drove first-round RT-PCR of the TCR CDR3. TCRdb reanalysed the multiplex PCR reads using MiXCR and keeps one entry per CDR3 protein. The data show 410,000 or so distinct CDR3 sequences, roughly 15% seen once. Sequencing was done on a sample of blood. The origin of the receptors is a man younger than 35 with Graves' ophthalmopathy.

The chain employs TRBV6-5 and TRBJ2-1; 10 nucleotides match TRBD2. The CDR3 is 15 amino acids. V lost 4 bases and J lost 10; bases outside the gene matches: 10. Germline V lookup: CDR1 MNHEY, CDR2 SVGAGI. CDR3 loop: CASSSLAGAQGEQFF. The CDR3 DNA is TGTGCCAGCAGTTCGCTAGCGGGAGCACAAGGCGAGCAGTTCTTC.

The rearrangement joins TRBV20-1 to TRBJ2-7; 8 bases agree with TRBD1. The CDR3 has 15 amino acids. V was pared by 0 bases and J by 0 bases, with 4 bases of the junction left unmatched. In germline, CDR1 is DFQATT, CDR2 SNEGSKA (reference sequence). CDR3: CSARDPTGDSYEQYF. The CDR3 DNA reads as TGCAGTGCTAGAGACCCGACAGGGGACTCCTACGAGCAGTACTTC.

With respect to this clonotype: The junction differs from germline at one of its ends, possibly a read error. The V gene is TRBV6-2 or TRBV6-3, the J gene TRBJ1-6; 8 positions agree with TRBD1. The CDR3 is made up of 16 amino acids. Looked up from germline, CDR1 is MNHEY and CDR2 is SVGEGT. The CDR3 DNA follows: TGTGCCAGCAGTTACTTTCCAGGGGGCAATAATTCACCCCACCACTTT. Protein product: CASSYFPGGNNSPHHF.

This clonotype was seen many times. The CDR3 here is CASSPGAAGSNEQFF. The CDR3 DNA is TGTGCCAGCAGCCCGGGGGCAGCGGGAAGCAATGAGCAGTTCTTC. The chain links TRBV4-2 to TRBJ2-1; a weak D match, TRBD2 (7 bases). This CDR3 has 15 residues. Between the trimmed V and J ends, which lost 4 bases and 6 bases, there was a span of 16 bases. From germline, CDR1 is LGHNA and CDR2 YNFKEQ.

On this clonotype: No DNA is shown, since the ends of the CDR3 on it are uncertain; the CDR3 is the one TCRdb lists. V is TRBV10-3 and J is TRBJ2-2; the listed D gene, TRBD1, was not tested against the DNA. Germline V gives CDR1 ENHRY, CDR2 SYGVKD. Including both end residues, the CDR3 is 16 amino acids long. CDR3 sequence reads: CAISNGQGARPGSCFF.

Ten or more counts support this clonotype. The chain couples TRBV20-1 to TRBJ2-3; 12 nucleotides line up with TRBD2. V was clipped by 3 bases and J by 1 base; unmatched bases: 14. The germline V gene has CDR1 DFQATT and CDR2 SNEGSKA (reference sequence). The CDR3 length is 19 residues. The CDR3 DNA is TGCAGTGCTAGTAGTCTAGCGGGGGGGCCTAGGATTGGCACAGATACGCAGTATTTT. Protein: CSASSLAGGPRIGTDTQYF.

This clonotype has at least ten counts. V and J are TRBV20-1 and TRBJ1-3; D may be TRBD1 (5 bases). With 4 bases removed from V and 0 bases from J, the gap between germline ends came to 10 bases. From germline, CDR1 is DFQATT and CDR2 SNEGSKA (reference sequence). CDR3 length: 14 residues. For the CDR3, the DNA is TGCAGTGCTATCCGGGGGGACTCTGGAAACACCATATATTTT. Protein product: CSAIRGDSGNTIYF.

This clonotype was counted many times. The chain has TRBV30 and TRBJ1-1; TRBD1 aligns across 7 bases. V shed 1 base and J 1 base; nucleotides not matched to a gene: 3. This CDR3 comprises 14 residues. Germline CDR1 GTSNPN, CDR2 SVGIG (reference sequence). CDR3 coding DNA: TGTGCCTGGAGTGCCCGGACAGGGAACACTGAAGCTTTCTTT. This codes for CAWSARTGNTEAFF.

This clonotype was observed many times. The CDR3 DNA follows: TGTGCCAGCAAGACCGAGCTTGCTAACACTGAAGCTTTCTTT. This encodes CASKTELANTEAFF. The rearrangement links TRBV11-2 to TRBJ1-1; no clear D gene. The CDR3 runs to 14 residues. Looked up from germline, CDR1 is SGHAT and CDR2 is FQNNGV. V was clipped by 7 bases and J by 2 bases, with 14 bases between them. Together with reference TRBV11-2 and TRBJ1-1, the CDR3 gives the full variable domain: EAGVAQSPRYKIIEKRQSVAFWCNPISGHATLYWYQQILGQGPKLLIQFQNNGVVDDSQLPKDRFSAERLKGVDSTLKIQPAKLEDSAVYLCASKTELANTEAFFGQGTRLTVV.

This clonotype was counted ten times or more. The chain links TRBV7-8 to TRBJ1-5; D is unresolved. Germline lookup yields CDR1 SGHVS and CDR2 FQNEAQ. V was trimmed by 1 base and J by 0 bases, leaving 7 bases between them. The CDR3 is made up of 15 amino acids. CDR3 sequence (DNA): TGTGCCAGCAGCTTAGAAACTTATAGCAATCAGCCCCAGCATTTT. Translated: CASSLETYSNQPQHF.

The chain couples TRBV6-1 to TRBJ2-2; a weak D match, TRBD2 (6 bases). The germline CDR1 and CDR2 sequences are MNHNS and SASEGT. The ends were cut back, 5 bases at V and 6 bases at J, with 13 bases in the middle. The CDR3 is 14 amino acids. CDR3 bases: TGTGCCAGCAGTAAAGGGGAGGCGGCCGGGGAGCTGTTTTTT. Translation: CASSKGEAAGELFF.